The 14 T cell receptor beta chains given below trace back to one sample, sequenced in a study of blood T cell repertoires in COVID-19. TCRdb's table, derived via immunoSEQ multiplex PCR, lists solely in-frame clones and lacks some. The sample has 200,000 to 300,000 clones, approximately 86% seen once. The specimen sequenced was PBMCs or T cells enriched from blood (not recorded which). The source of these receptors is a woman aged 18-35 years who had recovered from COVID-19.

The V gene is TRBV7-3, the J gene TRBJ2-1, with 12 bases aligning to TRBD1. Germline CDR1 and CDR2: SGHTA and FQGTGA. Trimming removed 5 bases from V and 2 bases from J; junction bases left unmatched: 1. CDR3 length equals 15 residues. The CDR3 DNA reads TGTGCCAGCAGCGGGACAGGGGGCGCCTACAATGAGCAGTTCTTC. The encoded protein is CASSGTGGAYNEQFF.

This rearrangement joins TRBV5-4 to TRBJ2-1, with 7 nucleotides matching TRBD2. Germline CDR1 and CDR2: SGHNT and YYREEE (reference sequence). The junction had 5 bases not matched to a gene; V was cut back by 3 bases and J by 2 bases. The CDR3 is made up of 15 amino acids. In DNA, the CDR3 is TGTGCCAGCAGCTCGGGAGCGGGAACCTACAATGAGCAGTTCTTC. This sequence encodes CASSSGAGTYNEQFF.

The chain employs TRBV3-1 (or the pseudogene TRBV3-2) and TRBJ2-7, with 13 bases fitting TRBD2. J was trimmed by 6 bases and V by 1 base; bases with no gene match: 9. Germline V lookup: CDR1 LGHDT, CDR2 YNNKEL (reference sequence). This CDR3 contains 17 residues. CDR3 in amino acids: CASSQASGLAGSFEQYF. The CDR3 nucleotides are TGTGCCAGCAGCCAAGCGTCGGGACTAGCGGGAAGTTTCGAGCAGTACTTC.

The V and J genes are TRBV27 and TRBJ2-1, with D possibly TRBD1 on 6 matching bases. Between the trimmed V and J ends, which lost 6 bases and 6 bases, there was a span of 18 bases. The CDR3 extends over 15 amino acids. Germline V gene sequence: CDR1 MNHEY, CDR2 SMNVEV (reference sequence). CDR3 amino acids: CASSIQGPLSNEQFF. In DNA, the CDR3 is TGTGCCAGCAGCATCCAGGGGCCGCTGTCCAATGAGCAGTTCTTC.

The CDR3 sequence is CASSFGGSGEAFF. The CDR3 DNA follows: TGTGCCAGCAGTTTCGGCGGGTCCGGTGAAGCTTTCTTT. V is TRBV13 and J is TRBJ1-1, with D uncertain. The CDR3 contains 13 residues. Trimming removed 6 bases at V and 7 bases at J, with 15 bases between. Germline CDR1 is PRHDT and CDR2 is FYEKMQ (reference sequence).

The chain recombines TRBV19 with TRBJ1-2, with 8 bases identical to TRBD1. J lost 5 bases, V lost 10 bases, and 12 bases had no gene match. CDR3 size: 14 residues. The germline gives CDR1 LNHDA, CDR2 SQIVND (reference sequence). The CDR3 nucleotides read TGTGCCACTAGCCTCAGGGGGCTAGGGTATGGCTACACCTTC. Protein sequence: CATSLRGLGYGYTF.

The rearrangement uses TRBV13 and TRBJ2-7, with a possible D match to TRBD2 (6 bases). CDR1 and CDR2 from the germline V gene are PRHDT and FYEKMQ (reference sequence). The CDR3 consists of 16 residues. The ends were cut back, 0 bases at V and 0 bases at J, with 12 bases in the middle. The CDR3 region is CASSLGRDGGSYEQYF. CDR3 DNA: TGTGCCAGCAGCTTAGGCCGAGACGGGGGCTCCTACGAGCAGTACTTC.

This chain connects TRBV13 to TRBJ2-2, with D unclear. The germline V and J ends were trimmed by 0 bases and 0 bases, with 8 bases remaining between them. The CDR3 sequence is 16 residues long. Germline CDR1 reads PRHDT; CDR2 reads FYEKMQ (reference sequence). Here the CDR3 reads CASSLGGRTNTGELFF. CDR3 sequence (DNA): TGTGCCAGCAGCTTAGGCGGCAGGACGAACACCGGGGAGCTGTTTTTT.

This rearrangement joins TRBV7-3 to TRBJ2-1; D unclear. Trimming stripped 4 bases from V and 6 bases from J, with 19 bases between. The CDR3 runs 16 residues. Germline CDR1 reads SGHTA; CDR2 reads FQGTGA. In DNA form, the CDR3 reads TGTGCCAGCAGCTCTAACCCTAGAGCTTTGGTCAATGAGCAGTTCTTC. Its protein is CASSSNPRALVNEQFF.

The chain uses TRBV27 and TRBJ2-1, with 8 bases lining up with TRBD1. CDR1 and CDR2 from the germline V gene are MNHEY and SMNVEV (reference sequence). This CDR3 contains 15 residues. J gave up 4 bases and V 5 bases, and 7 bases lay outside the gene matches. Here the CDR3 reads CASSPGQGQYNEQFF. DNA for the CDR3: TGTGCCAGCAGTCCCGGACAGGGACAGTACAATGAGCAGTTCTTC.

The V gene is TRBV29-1, the J gene TRBJ1-1, with 7 bases lining up with TRBD1. The V gene end was trimmed by 4 bases and the J gene end by 1 base; junction bases not matched to a gene: 3. Germline V gene data show CDR1 as SQVTM and CDR2 as ANQGSEA. This CDR3 comprises 13 residues. The CDR3 DNA follows: TGCAGCGTTGGGTCAGGGGGGAACACTGAAGCTTTCTTT. Its protein is CSVGSGGNTEAFF.

The DNA of the CDR3 is TGCGCCAGCAGCTTGGTAGGGCAGGGCCTATATCGGGAGACCCAGTACTTC. Its protein is CASSLVGQGLYRETQYF. This chain joins TRBV5-1 and TRBJ2-5, with D possibly TRBD1 on 5 matching bases. This CDR3 spans 17 amino acids. Germline V gives CDR1 SGHRS, CDR2 YFSETQ. V lost 0 bases and J lost 5, with 20 bases in between.

This chain uses TRBV28 with TRBJ1-3, with D possibly TRBD1 on 6 matching bases. Trimming pared 5 bases from V and 2 bases from J, leaving 19 bases between. Germline CDR1 is MDHEN and CDR2 is SYDVKM. The CDR3 spans 17 residues. In nucleotides, the CDR3 is TGTGCCAGCAGTGCCCTGGACAGCCCAATCACTGGAAACACCATATATTTT. Its translation is CASSALDSPITGNTIYF.

A word on this clone: Relative to the germline gene, one junction end is altered; a read error may explain this. The V and J genes are TRBV7-9 and TRBJ2-1; 7 bases are a match to TRBD2. This CDR3 is 18 amino acids long. Germline V gene data show CDR1 as SEHNR and CDR2 as FQNEAQ (reference sequence). The CDR3 spells CASSLVPVRLAAASRVLF. The DNA of the CDR3 is TGTGCCAGCAGCTTAGTACCGGTTCGGCTAGCGGCTGCAAGTCGGGTACTCTTC.